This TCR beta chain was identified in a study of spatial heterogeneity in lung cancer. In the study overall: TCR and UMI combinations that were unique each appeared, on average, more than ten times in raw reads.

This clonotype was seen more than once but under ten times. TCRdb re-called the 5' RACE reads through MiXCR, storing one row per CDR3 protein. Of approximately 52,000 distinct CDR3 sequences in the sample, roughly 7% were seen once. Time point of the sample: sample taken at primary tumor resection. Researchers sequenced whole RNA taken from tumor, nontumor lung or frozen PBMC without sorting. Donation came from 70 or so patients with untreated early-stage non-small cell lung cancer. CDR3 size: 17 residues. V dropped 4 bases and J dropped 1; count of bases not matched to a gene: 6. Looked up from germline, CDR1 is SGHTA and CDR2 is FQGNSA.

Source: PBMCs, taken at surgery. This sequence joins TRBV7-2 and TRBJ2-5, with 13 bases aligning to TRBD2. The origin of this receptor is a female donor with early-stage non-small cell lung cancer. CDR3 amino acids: CASSSQGLAGFQETQYF. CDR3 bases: TGTGCCAGCAGCTCTCAGGGACTAGCGGGGTTCCAAGAGACCCAGTACTTC.